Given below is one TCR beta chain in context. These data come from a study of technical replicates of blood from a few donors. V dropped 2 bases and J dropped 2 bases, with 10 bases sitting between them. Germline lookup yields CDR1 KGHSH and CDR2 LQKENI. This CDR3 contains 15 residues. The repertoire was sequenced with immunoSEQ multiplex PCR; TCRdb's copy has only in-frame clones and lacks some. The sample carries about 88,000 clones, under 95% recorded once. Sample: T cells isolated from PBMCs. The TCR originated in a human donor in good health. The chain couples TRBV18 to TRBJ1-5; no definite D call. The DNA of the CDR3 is TGTGCCAGCTCACCAGGTCTAGGAGGCAATCAGCCCCAGCATTTT. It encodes CASSPGLGGNQPQHF. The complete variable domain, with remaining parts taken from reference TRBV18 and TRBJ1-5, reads NAGVMQNPRHLVRRRGQEARLRCSPMKGHSHVYWYRQLPEEGLKFMVYLQKENIIDESGMPKERFSAEFPKEGPSILRIQQVVRGDSAAYFCASSPGLGGNQPQHFGDGTRLSIL.